The 14 T cell receptor beta chains below all came from one sample that was sequenced in a study of cytomegalovirus exposure and HLA in healthy donors. Researchers ran the PCR with 60 Vbeta and 13 Jbeta primers. The repertoire was sequenced with immunoSEQ multiplex PCR; TCRdb's copy has only in-frame clones and lacks some. The data show 45,000 to 60,000 clones, less than 75% seen once. Sequenced material: PBMCs. These receptors all stem from a man aged 25 to 40 in good health and CMV-seronegative.

This chain connects TRBV6-5 to TRBJ2-7; 12 bases are a match to TRBD1. Germline V lookup: CDR1 MNHEY, CDR2 SVGAGI. V lost 4 bases to trimming and J lost 3 bases; unmatched junction nucleotides: 4. The CDR3 runs to 15 residues. The CDR3 bases are TGTGCCAGCAGTTCCCGGGACAGGGGGCTCTACGAGCAGTACTTC. Translated, it gives CASSSRDRGLYEQYF.

The rearrangement links TRBV5-4 to TRBJ2-3; TRBD1 is a possible D gene (6 bases). The germline gives CDR1 SGHNT, CDR2 YYREEE (reference sequence). This CDR3 is 13 amino acids long. V dropped 3 bases and J dropped 5 bases, with 10 bases sitting between them. The CDR3 region has the DNA TGTGCCAGCAGCTGGGGGCAGGAAGATACGCAGTATTTT. This gives the protein CASSWGQEDTQYF.

This clone was detected a few times. This sequence joins TRBV5-4 and TRBJ1-3, with D possibly being TRBD1 (5 bases). Trimming removed 4 bases from V and 0 bases from J, with 8 bases in between. The CDR3 is 14 amino acids. In germline, CDR1 is SGHNT, CDR2 YYREEE (reference sequence). In DNA form, the CDR3 reads TGTGCCAGCAGCGACAGAATCTCTGGAAACACCATATATTTT. Amino acids: CASSDRISGNTIYF.

This chain links TRBV7-9 with TRBJ1-1, with unresolved D. Per germline, CDR1 SEHNR and CDR2 FQNEAQ (reference sequence). V lost 1 base, J lost 4 bases, and 4 bases lay in between. The CDR3 runs to 12 residues. The CDR3 reads CASSLDRTEAFF. The CDR3 DNA reads TGTGCCAGCAGCTTAGATCGCACTGAAGCTTTCTTT.

The genes are TRBV6-7 and TRBJ2-1; 9 bases fit TRBD2. TRBV6-7 falls under the ORF class, with uncertain function. The CDR3 runs 14 residues. V shed 6 bases and J 4 bases; nucleotides not matched to a gene: 4. CDR3 in amino acids: CASSLTSGYNEQFF. CDR3 nucleotides: TGTGCCAGCAGCCTGACTAGCGGATACAATGAGCAGTTCTTC.

Details on this clone: Other DNA sequences within the sample encode an identical CDR3. The chain employs TRBV7-6 and TRBJ2-3; the D gene is possibly TRBD1 (6 bases). CDR1 is SGHVS, CDR2 FNYEAQ, per germline. Trimming shortened V by 1 base and J by 6 bases, and 14 bases separated the two germline ends. CDR3 size: 15 residues. The CDR3 DNA reads TGTGCCAGCAGCTTAGAAAACTACGACAGGGATACGCAGTATTTT. Protein sequence: CASSLENYDRDTQYF.

The chain carries TRBV6-1 and TRBJ2-1; TRBD1 might be the D (6 bases). CDR1 and CDR2 (germline): MNHNS, SASEGT. Trimming cost V 4 bases and J 4 bases, with 17 bases left between them. The CDR3 is 16 amino acids. CDR3 region: CASSASGTLTYNEQFF. CDR3 sequence (DNA): TGTGCCAGCAGTGCATCCGGGACACTAACTTACAATGAGCAGTTCTTC.

This chain links TRBV27 with TRBJ1-5; possibly TRBD1 for D (5 bases). V lost 6 bases, J lost 0 bases, and 18 bases lay in between. CDR3 length equals 17 residues. Germline values: CDR1 MNHEY, CDR2 SMNVEV (reference sequence). CDR3 DNA sequence: TGTGCCAGCAGCCAAGGGGCGCCCATGTATAGCAATCAGCCCCAGCATTTT. Translated, it gives CASSQGAPMYSNQPQHF.

The genes are TRBV4-1 and TRBJ2-2, with TRBD2 matching 9 bases. This CDR3 comprises 15 residues. V lost 0 bases to trimming and J lost 6 bases; unmatched junction nucleotides: 2. The V gene's germline CDR1 is MGHRA and CDR2 YSYEKL. The CDR3 DNA sequence: TGCGCCAGCAGCCAAGAAGGGACTAGCCCCGGGGAGCTGTTTTTT. Translating it yields CASSQEGTSPGELFF.

The chain links TRBV5-5 to TRBJ1-4; no clear D gene. The CDR3 loop spans 14 amino acids. The V and J ends lost 2 bases and 4 bases respectively, with 9 bases between them. Germline V gene lookup returns CDR1 SGHKS and CDR2 YYEKEE (reference sequence). CDR3: CASSLTPLNEKLFF. DNA for the CDR3: TGTGCCAGCAGCTTAACTCCTCTTAATGAAAAACTGTTTTTT.

In this sample, this clone turned up a few times. J is TRBJ1-4 and V is TRBV5-6; D remains ambiguous. This CDR3 is built from 13 residues. Trimming cost V 0 bases and J 6 bases, with 6 bases left between them. Germline lookup yields CDR1 SGHDT and CDR2 YYEEEE. CDR3 DNA: TGTGCCAGCAGCTTGGGGAGTCATGAAAAACTGTTTTTT. Translated: CASSLGSHEKLFF.

This clone was seen a handful of times. The chain is built from TRBV7-9 and TRBJ2-5, with 8 bases that match TRBD2. Per the germline V gene, CDR1 is SEHNR and CDR2 is FQNEAQ (reference sequence). V trimming: 1 base; J trimming: 5 bases; junction bases outside the gene matches: 9. The CDR3 extends over 16 amino acids. The CDR3 nucleotides are TGTGCCAGCAGCTTAGGTCAACAGCGGGAGTATGAGACCCAGTACTTC. It specifies CASSLGQQREYETQYF.

On this clone: Since the CDR3 does not end with the conserved phenylalanine or tryptophan, this likely comes from a read error. The chain couples TRBV29-1 to TRBJ1-2; perhaps TRBD1 as D (6 bases). This CDR3 has 14 residues. The ends were cut back, 6 bases at V and 0 bases at J, with 14 bases in the middle. Per germline, CDR1 SQVTM and CDR2 ANQGSEA. CDR3 in amino acids: CSVVTRGSNYGYTV. The CDR3 region has the DNA TGCAGCGTAGTAACCAGGGGTTCTAACTATGGCTACACCGTC.

The rearrangement links TRBV5-4 to TRBJ2-5, with 8 bases lining up with TRBD2. The CDR3 extends over 14 amino acids. V gave up 5 bases and J gave up 5 bases; unmatched junction bases: 8. CDR1 is SGHNT, CDR2 YYREEE, per germline (reference sequence). The chain's CDR3 is CASSLTGGTETQYF. The CDR3 coding sequence is TGTGCCAGCAGTCTTACGGGGGGGACGGAGACCCAGTACTTC.